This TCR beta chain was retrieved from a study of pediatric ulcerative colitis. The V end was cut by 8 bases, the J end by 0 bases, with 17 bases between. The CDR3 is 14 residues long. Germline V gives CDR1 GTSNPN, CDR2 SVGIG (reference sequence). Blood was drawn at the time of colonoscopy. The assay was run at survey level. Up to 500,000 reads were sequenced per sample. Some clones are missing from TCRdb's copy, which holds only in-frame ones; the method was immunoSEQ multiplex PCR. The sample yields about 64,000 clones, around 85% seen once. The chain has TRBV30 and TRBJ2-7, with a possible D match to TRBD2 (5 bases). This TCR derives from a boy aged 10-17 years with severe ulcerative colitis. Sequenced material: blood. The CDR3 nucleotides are TGTGCCCTCAACGGAGGTCCTAGCTCCTACGAGCAGTACTTC. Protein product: CALNGGPSSYEQYF. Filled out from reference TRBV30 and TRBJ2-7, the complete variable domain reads SQTIHQWPATLVQPVGSPLSLECTVEGTSNPNLYWYRQAAGRGLQLLFYSVGIGQISSEVPQNLSASRPQDRQFILSSKKLLLSDSGFYLCALNGGPSSYEQYFGPGTRLTVT.